This T cell receptor (beta chain) emerged from a study of blood T cell repertoires in COVID-19. Across the whole study: The analysed material was cDNA or gDNA that came from T cells, B-cell-depleted T cells, or PBMCs.

Only a few counts were recorded for this clone. Trimming took 6 bases from V and 2 from J, leaving 8 bases between them. There are 12 residues in the CDR3. The repertoire was sequenced with immunoSEQ multiplex PCR; TCRdb's copy has only in-frame clones and lacks some. The data show around 130,000 clones, with 86% seen just once and approximately 16% held by the top ten. The rearrangement uses TRBV12-3 or TRBV12-4 and TRBJ2-7; TRBD1 might be the D (5 bases). The sample consisted of peripheral blood. This TCR was sampled from a woman between 45 and 60 years old who had recovered from COVID-19. In DNA form, the CDR3 reads TGTGCCAGCAGCCGGACAACCTACGAGCAGTACTTC. Protein sequence: CASSRTTYEQYF.